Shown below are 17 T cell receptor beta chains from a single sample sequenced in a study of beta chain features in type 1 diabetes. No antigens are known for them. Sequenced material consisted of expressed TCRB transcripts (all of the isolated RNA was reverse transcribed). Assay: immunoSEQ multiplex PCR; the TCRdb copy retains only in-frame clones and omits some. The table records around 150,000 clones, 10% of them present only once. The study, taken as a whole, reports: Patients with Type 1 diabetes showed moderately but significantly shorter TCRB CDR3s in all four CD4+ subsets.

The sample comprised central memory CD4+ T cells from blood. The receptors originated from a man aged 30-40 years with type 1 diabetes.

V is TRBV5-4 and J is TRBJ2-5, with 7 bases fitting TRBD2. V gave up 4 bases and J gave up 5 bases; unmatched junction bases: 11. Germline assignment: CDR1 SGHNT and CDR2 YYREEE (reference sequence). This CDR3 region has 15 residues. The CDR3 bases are TGTGCCAGCAGCCAAGATCGGGTTAGCGGGGAGACCCAGTACTTC. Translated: CASSQDRVSGETQYF. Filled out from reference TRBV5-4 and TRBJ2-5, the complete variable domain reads ETGVTQSPTHLIKTRGQQVTLRCSSQSGHNTVSWYQQALGQGPQFIFQYYREEENGRGNFPPRFSGLQFPNYSSELNVNALELDDSALYLCASSQDRVSGETQYFGPGTRLLVL.

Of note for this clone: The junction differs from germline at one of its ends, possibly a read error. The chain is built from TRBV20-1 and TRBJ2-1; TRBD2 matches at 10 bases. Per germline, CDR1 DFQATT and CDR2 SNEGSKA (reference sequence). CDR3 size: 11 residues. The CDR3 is CSAPTGLAGVF. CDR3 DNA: TGCAGTGCTCCAACAGGTCTAGCGGGAGTCTTC.

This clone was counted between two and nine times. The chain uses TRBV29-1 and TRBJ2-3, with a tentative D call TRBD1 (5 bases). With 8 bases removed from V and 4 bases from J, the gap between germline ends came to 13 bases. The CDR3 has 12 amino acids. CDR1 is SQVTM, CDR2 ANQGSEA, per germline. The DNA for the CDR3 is TGCAGCCGAAAGGGGCCAGCAGATACGCAGTATTTT. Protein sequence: CSRKGPADTQYF.

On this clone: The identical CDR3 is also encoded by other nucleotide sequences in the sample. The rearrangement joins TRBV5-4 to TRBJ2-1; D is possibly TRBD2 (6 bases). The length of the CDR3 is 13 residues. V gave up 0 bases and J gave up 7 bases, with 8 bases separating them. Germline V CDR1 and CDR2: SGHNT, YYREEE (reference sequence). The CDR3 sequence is CASSLVGGNEQFF. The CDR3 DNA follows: TGTGCCAGCAGCTTGGTCGGGGGAAATGAGCAGTTCTTC.

CDR3 sequence reads: CASSQLGLAGTDTQYF. CDR3 coding DNA: TGTGCCAGCAGCCAGCTGGGACTAGCGGGAACAGATACGCAGTATTTT. The chain employs TRBV5-4 and TRBJ2-3; TRBD2 agrees at 13 bases. There are 16 residues in the CDR3. V dropped 4 bases and J dropped 3; count of bases not matched to a gene: 5. Germline V lookup: CDR1 SGHNT, CDR2 YYREEE (reference sequence).

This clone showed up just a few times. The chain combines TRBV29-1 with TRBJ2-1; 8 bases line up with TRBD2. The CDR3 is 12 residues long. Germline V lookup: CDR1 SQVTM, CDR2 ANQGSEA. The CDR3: CGGSGSVNEQFF. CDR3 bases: TGCGGCGGAAGCGGGAGTGTTAATGAGCAGTTCTTC.

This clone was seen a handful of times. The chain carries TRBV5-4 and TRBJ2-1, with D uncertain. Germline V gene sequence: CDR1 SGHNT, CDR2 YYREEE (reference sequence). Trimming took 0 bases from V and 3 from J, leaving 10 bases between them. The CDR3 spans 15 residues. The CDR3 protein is CASSLASLGYNEQFF. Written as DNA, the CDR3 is TGTGCCAGCAGCTTGGCGAGCCTCGGCTACAATGAGCAGTTCTTC.

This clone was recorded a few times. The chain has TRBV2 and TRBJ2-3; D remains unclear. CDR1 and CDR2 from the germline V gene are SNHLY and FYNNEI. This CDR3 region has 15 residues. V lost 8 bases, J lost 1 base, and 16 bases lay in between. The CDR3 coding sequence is TGTGCCAGCGCGAAGACGACCCGGGGCACAGATACGCAGTATTTT. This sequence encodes CASAKTTRGTDTQYF.

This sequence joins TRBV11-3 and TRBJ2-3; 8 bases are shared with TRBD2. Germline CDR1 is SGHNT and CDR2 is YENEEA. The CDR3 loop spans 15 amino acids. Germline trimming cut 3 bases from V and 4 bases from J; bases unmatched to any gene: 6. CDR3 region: CASSFSGSGADTQYF. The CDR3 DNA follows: TGTGCCAGCAGCTTCAGCGGGAGCGGGGCAGATACGCAGTATTTT.

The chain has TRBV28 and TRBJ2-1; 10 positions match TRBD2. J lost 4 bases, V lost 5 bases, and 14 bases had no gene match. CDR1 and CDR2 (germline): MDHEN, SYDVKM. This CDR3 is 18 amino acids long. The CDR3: CASSPPGATSGIYNEQFF. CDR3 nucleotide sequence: TGTGCCAGCAGTCCCCCCGGAGCCACTAGCGGGATATACAATGAGCAGTTCTTC.

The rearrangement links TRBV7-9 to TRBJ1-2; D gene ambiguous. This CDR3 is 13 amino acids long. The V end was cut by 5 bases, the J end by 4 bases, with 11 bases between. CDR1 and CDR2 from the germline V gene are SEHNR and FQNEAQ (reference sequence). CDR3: CASSAGSGYGYTF. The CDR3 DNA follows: TGTGCCAGCAGCGCGGGTTCGGGCTATGGCTACACCTTC.

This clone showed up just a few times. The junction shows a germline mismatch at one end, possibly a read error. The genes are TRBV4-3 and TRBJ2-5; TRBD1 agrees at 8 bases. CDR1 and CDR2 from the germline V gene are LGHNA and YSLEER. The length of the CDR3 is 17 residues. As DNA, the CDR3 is TGCGCCAGCAGCCAAAGGTTTGCGACAGGGGTCCAAAAGACCCAGTACTTC. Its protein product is CASSQRFATGVQKTQYF.

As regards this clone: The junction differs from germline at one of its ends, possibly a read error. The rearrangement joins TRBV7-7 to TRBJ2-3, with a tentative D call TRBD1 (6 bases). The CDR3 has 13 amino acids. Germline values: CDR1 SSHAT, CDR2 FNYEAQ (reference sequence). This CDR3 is CASSLAGADTQYF. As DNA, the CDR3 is TGTGCTAGCAGCTTAGCAGGGGCAGATACGCAGTATTTT.

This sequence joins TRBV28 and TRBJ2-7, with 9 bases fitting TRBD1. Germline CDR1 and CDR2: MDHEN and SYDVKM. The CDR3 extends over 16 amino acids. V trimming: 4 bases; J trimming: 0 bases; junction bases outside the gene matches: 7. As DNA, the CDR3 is TGTGCCAGCAGTTCGCCGGGACAGGGACGCTCCTACGAGCAGTACTTC. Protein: CASSSPGQGRSYEQYF.

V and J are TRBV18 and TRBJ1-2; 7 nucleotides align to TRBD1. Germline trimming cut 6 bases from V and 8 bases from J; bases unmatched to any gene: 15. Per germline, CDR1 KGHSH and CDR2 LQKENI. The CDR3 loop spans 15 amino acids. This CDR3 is CASSRTDTGDGGYTF. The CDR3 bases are TGTGCCAGCTCCCGAACCGACACAGGGGACGGAGGCTACACCTTC.

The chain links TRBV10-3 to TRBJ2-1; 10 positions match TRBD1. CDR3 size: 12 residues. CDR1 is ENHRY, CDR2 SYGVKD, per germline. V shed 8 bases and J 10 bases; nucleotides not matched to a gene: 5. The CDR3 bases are TGTGCCATCCGAGGGACAGGGGACGAGCAGTTCTTC. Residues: CAIRGTGDEQFF.

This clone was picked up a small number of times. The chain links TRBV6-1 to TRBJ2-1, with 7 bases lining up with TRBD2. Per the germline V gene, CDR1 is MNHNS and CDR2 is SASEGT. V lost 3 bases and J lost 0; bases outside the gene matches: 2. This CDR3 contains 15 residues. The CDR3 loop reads CASSDPGGSYNEQFF. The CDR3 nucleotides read TGTGCCAGCAGTGACCCGGGGGGCTCCTACAATGAGCAGTTCTTC.